The present T cell receptor (beta chain) was sequenced within a study of follicular helper T cells after annual influenza vaccination. Points from the study as a whole: Most later recoveries of Day 7 ICOS+CD38+ clones were ICOS-CD38- cTfh.

Of note for this clone: Its antigen is unknown.

Time point described: 2014-2015 season, 7 days after vaccination. Per time point, roughly 35-110 mL of blood was sampled. The repertoire was sequenced with immunoSEQ multiplex PCR; TCRdb's copy has only in-frame clones and lacks some. The sample lists some 10,000 clones; 83% were seen once. Looked up from germline, CDR1 is SGHNT and CDR2 is YYREEE (reference sequence). Trimming left V 0 bases short and J 4 bases short, with 5 bases between. CDR3 length: 13 amino acids. This clonotype was sampled from an adult who received the influenza vaccine. Sequences were derived from CXCR5- memory CD4+ T cells sorted from blood, sampled 7 days after influenza vaccination. The chain has TRBV5-4 and TRBJ2-1; D is undetermined. The CDR3 spells CASSLVTYNEQFF. In nucleotides, the CDR3 is TGTGCCAGCAGCTTGGTCACGTACAATGAGCAGTTCTTC.